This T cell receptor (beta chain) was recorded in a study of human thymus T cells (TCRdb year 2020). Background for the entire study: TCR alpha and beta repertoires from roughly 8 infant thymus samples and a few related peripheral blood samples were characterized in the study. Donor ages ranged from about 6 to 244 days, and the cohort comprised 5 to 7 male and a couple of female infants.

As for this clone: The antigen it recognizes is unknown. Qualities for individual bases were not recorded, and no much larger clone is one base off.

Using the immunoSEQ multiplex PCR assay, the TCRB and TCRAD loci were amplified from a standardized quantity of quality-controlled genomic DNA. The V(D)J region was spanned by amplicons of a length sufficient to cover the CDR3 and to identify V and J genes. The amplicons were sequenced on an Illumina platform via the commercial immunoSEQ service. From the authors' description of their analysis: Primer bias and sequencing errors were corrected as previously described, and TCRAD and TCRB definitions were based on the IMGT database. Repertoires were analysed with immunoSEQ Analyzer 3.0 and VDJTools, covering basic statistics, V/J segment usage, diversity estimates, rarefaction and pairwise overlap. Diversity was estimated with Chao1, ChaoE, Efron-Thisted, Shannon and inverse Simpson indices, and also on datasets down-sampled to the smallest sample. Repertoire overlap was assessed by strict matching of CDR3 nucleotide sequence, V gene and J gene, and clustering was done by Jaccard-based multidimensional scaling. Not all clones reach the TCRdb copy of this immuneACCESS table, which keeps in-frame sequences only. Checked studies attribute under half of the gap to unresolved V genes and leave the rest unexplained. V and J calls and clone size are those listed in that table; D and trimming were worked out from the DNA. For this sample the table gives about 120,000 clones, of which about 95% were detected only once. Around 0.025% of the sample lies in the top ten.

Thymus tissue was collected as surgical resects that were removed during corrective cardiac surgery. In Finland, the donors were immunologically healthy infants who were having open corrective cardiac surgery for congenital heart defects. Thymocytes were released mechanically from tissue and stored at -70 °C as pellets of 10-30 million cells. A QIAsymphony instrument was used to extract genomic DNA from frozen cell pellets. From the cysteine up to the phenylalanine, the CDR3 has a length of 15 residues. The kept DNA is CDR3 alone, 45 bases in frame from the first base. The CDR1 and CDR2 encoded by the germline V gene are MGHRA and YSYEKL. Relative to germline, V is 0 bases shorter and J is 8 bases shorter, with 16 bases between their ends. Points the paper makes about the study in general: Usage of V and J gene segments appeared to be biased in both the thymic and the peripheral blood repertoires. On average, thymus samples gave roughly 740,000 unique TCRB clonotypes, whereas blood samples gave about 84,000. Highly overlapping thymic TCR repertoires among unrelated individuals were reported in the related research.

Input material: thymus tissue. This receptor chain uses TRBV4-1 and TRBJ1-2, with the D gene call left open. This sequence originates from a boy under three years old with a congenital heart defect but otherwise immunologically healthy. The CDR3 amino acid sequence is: CASSQDLRREHGYTF. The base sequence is TGCGCCAGCAGCCAAGATCTTCGGAGGGAACACGGCTACACCTTC.